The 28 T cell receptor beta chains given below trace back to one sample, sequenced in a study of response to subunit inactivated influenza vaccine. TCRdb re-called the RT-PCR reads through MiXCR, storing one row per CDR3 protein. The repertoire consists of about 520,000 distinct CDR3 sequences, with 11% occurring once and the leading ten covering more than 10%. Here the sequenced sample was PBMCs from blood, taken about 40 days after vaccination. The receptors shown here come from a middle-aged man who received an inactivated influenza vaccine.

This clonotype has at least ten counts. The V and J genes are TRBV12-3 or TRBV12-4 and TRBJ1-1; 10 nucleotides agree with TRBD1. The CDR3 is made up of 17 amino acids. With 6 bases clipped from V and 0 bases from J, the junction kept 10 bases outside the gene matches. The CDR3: CASSPDRGQSMNTEAFF. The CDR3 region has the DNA TGTGCCAGCAGCCCCGACAGGGGGCAATCCATGAACACTGAAGCTTTCTTT.

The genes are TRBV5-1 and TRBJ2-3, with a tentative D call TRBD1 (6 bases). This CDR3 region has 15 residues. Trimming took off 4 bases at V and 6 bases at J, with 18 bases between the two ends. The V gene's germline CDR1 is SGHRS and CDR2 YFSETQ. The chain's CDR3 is CASSLARGTRDTQYF. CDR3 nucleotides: TGCGCCAGCAGCCTTGCCAGGGGCACCCGGGATACGCAGTATTTT.

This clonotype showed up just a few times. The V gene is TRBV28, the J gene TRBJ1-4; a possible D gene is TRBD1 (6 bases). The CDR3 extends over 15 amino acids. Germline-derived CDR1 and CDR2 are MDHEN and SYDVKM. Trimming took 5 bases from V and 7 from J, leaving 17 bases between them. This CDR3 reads CASSTTGIVGEKLFF. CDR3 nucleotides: TGTGCCAGCAGTACCACAGGGATCGTGGGTGAAAAACTGTTTTTT.

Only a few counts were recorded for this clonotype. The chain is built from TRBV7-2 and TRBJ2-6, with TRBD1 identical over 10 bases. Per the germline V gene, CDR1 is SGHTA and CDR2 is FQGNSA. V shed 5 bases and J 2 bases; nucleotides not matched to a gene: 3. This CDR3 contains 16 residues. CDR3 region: CASSAGQGAGANVLTF. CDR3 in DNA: TGTGCCAGCAGCGCCGGACAGGGGGCTGGGGCCAACGTCCTGACTTTC.

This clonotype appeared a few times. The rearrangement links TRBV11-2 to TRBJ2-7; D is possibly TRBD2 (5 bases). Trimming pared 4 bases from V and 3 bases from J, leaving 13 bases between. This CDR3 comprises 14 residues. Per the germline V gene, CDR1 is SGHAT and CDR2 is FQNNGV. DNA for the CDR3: TGTGCCAGCAGCTCCGACTACCAAAGCTACGAGCAGTACTTC. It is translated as CASSSDYQSYEQYF.

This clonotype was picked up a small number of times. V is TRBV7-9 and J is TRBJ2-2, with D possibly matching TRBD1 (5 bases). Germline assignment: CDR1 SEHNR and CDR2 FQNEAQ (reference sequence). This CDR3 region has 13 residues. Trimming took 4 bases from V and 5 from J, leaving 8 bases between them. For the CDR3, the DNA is TGTGCCAGCAGCTACCGGACAACCGGGGAGCTGTTTTTT. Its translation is CASSYRTTGELFF. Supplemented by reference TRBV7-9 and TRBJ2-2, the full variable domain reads DTGVSQNPRHKITKRGQNVTFRCDPISEHNRLYWYRQTLGQGPEFLTYFQNEAQLEKSRLLSDRFSAERPKGSFSTLEIQRTEQGDSAMYLCASSYRTTGELFFGEGSRLTVL.

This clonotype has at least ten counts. CDR3 amino acids: CSVRGSGRAVSYEQYF. In DNA, the CDR3 is TGCAGTGTTCGGGGAAGCGGGAGGGCCGTGTCCTACGAGCAGTACTTC. The V and J genes are TRBV20-1 and TRBJ2-7; 10 nucleotides line up with TRBD2. V lost 7 bases and J lost 1; bases outside the gene matches: 13. Germline V gives CDR1 DFQATT, CDR2 SNEGSKA (reference sequence). The CDR3 runs 16 residues.

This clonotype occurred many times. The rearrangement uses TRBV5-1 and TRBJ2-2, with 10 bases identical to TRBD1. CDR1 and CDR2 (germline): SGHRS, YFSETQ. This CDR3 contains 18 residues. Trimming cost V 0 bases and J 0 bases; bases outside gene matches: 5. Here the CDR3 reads CASSLAGTGVSNTGELFF. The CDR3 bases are TGCGCCAGCAGCTTGGCCGGGACAGGGGTTTCGAACACCGGGGAGCTGTTTTTT.

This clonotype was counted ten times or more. The CDR3 DNA reads as TGTGCCAGCTTCGTTCCCCGATCCCGCTCTGGAAACACCATATATTTT. Translating it yields CASFVPRSRSGNTIYF. The chain carries TRBV12-3 or TRBV12-4 and TRBJ1-3; the D is unclear. This CDR3 spans 16 amino acids. The V gene lost 8 bases and the J gene lost 0 bases, with 17 bases spanning the gap.

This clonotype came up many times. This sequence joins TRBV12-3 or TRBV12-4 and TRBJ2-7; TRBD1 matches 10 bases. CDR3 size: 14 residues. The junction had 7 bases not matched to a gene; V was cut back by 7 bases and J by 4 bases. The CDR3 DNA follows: TGTGCCAGCACCACGGGACAGGGGAGGTACGAGCAGTACTTC. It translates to CASTTGQGRYEQYF.

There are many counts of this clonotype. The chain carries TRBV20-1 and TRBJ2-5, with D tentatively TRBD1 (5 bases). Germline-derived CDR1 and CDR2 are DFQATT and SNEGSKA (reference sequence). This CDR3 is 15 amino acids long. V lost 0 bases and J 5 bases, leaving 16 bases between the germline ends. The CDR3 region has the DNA TGCAGTGCTAGAGATTGGGGCAGGTCTTCCGAGACCCAGTACTTC. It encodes CSARDWGRSSETQYF.

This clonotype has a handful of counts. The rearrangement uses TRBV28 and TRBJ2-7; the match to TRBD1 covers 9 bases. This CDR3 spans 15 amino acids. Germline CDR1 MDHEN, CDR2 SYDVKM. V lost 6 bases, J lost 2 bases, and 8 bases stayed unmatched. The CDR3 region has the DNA TGTGCCAGCAGCTCCATTGGGACAGGGCCCTACGAGCAGTACTTC. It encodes CASSSIGTGPYEQYF.

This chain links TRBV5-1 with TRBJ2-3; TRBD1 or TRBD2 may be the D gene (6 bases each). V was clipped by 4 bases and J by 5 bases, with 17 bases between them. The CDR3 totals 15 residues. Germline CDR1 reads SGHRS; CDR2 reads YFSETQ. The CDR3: CASSPEGGSLDTQYF. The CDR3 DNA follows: TGCGCCAGCAGCCCGGAGGGGGGAAGCCTAGATACGCAGTATTTT.

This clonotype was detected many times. The CDR3 DNA reads TGTGCCAGCAGTTTAATTCCACCCGCCTTTGTAGCGGTGAGCTCCTACAATGAGCAGTTCTTC. It translates to CASSLIPPAFVAVSSYNEQFF. V usage is TRBV12-3 or TRBV12-4 and J usage is TRBJ2-1; tentatively, D is TRBD2 (6 bases). The CDR3 sequence is 21 residues long. V was trimmed by 2 bases and J by 0 bases, leaving 26 bases between them.

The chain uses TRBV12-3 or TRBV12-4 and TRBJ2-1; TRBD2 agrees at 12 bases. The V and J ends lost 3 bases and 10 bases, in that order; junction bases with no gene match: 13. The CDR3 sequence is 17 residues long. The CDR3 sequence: CASSFAGGLAGGLEQFF. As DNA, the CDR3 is TGTGCCAGCAGTTTCGCCGGAGGGCTAGCGGGAGGGCTAGAGCAGTTCTTC.

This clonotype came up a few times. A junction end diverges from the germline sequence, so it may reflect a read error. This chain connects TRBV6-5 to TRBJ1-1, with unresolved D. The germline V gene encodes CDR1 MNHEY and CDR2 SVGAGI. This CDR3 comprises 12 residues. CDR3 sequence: CACRRGNTEAFF. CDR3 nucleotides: TGTGCCTGCAGGCGAGGGAACACTGAAGCTTTCTTT.

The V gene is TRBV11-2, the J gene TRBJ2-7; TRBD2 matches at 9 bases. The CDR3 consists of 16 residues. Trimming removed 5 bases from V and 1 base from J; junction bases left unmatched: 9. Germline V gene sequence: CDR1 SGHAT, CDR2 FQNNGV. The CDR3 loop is CASSPHGTSPSYEQYF. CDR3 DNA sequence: TGTGCCAGCAGCCCTCACGGGACTAGCCCATCCTACGAGCAGTACTTC. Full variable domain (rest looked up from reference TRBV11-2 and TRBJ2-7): EAGVAQSPRYKIIEKRQSVAFWCNPISGHATLYWYQQILGQGPKLLIQFQNNGVVDDSQLPKDRFSAERLKGVDSTLKIQPAKLEDSAVYLCASSPHGTSPSYEQYFGPGTRLTVT.

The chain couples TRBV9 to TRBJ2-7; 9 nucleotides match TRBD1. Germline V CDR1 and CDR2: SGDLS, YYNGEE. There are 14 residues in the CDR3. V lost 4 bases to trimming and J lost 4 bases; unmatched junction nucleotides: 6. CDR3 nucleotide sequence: TGTGCCAGCAGCCTTCAACAGGGGGCTTACGAGCAGTACTTC. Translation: CASSLQQGAYEQYF.

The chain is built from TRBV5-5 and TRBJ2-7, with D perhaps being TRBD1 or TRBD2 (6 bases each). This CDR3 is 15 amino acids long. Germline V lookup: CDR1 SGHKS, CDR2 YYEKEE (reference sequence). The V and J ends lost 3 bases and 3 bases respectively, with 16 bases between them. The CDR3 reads CASSSDTGRGYEQYF. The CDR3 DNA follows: TGTGCCAGCAGCTCGGATACAGGGCGGGGCTACGAGCAGTACTTC.

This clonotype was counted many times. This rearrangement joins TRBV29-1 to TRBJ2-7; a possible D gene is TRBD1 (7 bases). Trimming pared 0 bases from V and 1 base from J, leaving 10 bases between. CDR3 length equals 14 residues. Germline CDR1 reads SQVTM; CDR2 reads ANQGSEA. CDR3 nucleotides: TGCAGCGTTGAAGAGCGGGACAGTTCCTACGAGCAGTACTTC. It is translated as CSVEERDSSYEQYF.

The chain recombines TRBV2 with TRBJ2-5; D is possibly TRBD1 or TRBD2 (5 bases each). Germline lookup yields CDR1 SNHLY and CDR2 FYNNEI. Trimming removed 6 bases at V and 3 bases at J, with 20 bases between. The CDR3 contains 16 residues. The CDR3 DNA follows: TGTGCCAGCAGGCCTCCTCAGGGACGTAATAAAGAGACCCAGTACTTC. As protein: CASRPPQGRNKETQYF.

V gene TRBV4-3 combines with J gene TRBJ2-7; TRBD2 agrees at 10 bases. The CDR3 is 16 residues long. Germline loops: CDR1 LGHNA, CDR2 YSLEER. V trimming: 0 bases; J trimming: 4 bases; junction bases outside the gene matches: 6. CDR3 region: CASSQEVASGRYEQYF. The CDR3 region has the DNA TGCGCCAGCAGCCAAGAGGTGGCTAGCGGGAGATACGAGCAGTACTTC.

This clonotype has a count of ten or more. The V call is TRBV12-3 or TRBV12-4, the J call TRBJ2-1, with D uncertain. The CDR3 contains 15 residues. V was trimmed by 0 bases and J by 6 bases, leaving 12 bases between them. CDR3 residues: CASSLARTFSNEQFF. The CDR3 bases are TGTGCCAGCAGTTTAGCCCGAACGTTTTCCAATGAGCAGTTCTTC.

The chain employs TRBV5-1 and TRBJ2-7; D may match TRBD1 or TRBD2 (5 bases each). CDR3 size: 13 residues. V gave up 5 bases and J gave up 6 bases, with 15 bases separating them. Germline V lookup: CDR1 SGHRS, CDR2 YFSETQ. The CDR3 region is CASRLGSGSEQYF. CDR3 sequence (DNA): TGCGCCAGCAGACTAGGGTCAGGGTCCGAGCAGTACTTC.

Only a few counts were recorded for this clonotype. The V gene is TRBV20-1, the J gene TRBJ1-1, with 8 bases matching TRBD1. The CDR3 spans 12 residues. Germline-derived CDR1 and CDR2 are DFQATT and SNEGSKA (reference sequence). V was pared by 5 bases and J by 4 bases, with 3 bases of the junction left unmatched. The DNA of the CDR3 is TGCAGTGCTGTTACAGGGGGCACTGAAGCTTTCTTT. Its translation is CSAVTGGTEAFF.

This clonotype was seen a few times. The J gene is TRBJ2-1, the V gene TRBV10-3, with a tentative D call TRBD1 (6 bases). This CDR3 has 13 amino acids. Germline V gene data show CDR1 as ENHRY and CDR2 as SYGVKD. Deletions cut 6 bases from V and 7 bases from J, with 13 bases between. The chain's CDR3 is CAISGRGNNEQFF. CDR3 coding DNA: TGTGCCATCAGCGGCAGGGGAAATAATGAGCAGTTCTTC.

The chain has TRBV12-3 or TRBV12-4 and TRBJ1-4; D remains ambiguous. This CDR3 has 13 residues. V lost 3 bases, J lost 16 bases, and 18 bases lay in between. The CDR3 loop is CASSLMGKLNPFF. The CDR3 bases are TGTGCCAGCAGTTTGATGGGGAAATTGAATCCGTTTTTT.

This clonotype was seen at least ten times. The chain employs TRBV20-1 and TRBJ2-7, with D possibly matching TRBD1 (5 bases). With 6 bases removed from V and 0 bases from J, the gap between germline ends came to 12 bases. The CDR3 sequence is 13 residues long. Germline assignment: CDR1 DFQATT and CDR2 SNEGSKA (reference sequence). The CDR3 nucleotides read TGCAGTGCGGTCAGACAGAGCTCCTACGAGCAGTACTTC. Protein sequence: CSAVRQSSYEQYF.